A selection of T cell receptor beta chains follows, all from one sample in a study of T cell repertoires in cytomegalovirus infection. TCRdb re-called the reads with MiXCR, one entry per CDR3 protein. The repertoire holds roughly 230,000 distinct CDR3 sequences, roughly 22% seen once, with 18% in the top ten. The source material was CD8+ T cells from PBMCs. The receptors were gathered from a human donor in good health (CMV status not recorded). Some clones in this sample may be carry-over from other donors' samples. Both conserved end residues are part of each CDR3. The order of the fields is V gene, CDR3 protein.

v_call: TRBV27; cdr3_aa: CASSAGYSPLHF
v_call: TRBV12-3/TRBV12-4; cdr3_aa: CASSQTRETQYF
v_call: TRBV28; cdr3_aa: CASRPTGGNQPQHF
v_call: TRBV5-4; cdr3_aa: CASSLAYYNEQFF
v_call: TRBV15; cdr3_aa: CATSNRDRGNEQYF
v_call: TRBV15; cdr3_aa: CATSRDADEQYF
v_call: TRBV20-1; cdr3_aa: CSVTKSSYEQYF
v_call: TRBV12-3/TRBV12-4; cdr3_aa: CASSQAGGKNEQFF
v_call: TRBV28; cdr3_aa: CASSHRGGVEKLFF
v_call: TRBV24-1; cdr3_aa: CATSDQYHVNEQFF
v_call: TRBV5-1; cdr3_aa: CASRRGGSTNEKLFF
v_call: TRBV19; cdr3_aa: CASSISAGNTEAFF
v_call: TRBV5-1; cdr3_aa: CASSFGGDYNEQFF
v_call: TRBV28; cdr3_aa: CASRPTGTGYGYTF
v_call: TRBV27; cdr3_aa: CASSLRGDEQYF
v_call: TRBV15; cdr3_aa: CATSRDRGETGELFF
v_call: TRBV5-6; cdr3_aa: CASRPTGELAKNIQYF
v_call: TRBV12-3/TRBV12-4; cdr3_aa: CASSSPGNSPLHF
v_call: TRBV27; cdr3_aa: CASASLWDVDEQYF
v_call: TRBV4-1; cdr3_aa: CASSHNPRTGGNYGYTF
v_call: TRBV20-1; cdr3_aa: CSARELGRDNQPQHF
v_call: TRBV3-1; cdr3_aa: CASSQVPGGREQYF
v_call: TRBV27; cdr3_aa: CASSTIRDRVAPGANVLTF
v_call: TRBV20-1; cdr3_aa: CSAWTSGGATGELFF
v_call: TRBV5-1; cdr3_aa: CASSLNRGAYEQYF
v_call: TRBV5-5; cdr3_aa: CASSFYGGRYEQYF
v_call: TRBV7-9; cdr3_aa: CASSLDRVDQPQHF
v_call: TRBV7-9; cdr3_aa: CASSSQGALINEQFF
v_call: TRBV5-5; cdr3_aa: CASSSTSGGPGEQFF
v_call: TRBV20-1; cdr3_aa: CSARAGYSGNTIYF
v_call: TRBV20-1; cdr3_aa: CSADYILAKNIQYF
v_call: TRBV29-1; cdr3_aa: CSAGLGGTDTQYF
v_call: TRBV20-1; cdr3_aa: CSAYEEGETQYF
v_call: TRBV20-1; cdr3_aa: CSARDIGEGYGYTF
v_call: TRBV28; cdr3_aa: CASSSVRAADTQYF
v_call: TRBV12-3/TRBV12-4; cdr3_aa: CASSLISSRGRIEAFF
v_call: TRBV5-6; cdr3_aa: CASSEALAGGPSTDTQYF
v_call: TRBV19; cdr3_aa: CASSSFLAGYNEQFF
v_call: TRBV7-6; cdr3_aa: CASSPPGLTEAFF
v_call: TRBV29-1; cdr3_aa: CSVEDLLGYEQFF